These T cell receptor beta chains were read from a single sample in a study of control samples from healthy donors and cancer patients. Only in-frame clones appear in the TCRdb table, and some are missing; sequencing was by immunoSEQ multiplex PCR. The specimen's table records about 190,000 clones. Source material: blood. The receptors stem from a woman aged 30 to 39 in good health. Each CDR3 is given with its conserved first and last residue. The D gene is left open where the match is weak.

v_call,d_call,j_call,cdr3_aa,cdr3_nt
TRBV7-8,TRBD2,TRBJ2-7,CASSDSGRGVYSYEQYF,TGTGCCAGCAGCGACTCTGGCCGGGGGGTATACTCCTACGAGCAGTACTTC
TRBV29-1,TRBD2,TRBJ2-3,CSVWSGGAIGDTQYF,TGCAGCGTTTGGAGCGGGGGGGCAATCGGAGATACGCAGTATTTT
TRBV10-3,-,TRBJ2-7,CAISGGLDGSYEQYF,TGTGCCATTTCGGGTGGCTTAGACGGAAGCTACGAGCAGTACTTC
TRBV7-2,TRBD2,TRBJ2-3,CASSRNLAEITDTQYF,TGTGCCAGCAGCCGTAACCTAGCGGAGATCACAGATACGCAGTATTTT
TRBV9,TRBD1,TRBJ1-1,CASSVETGGPNTEAFF,TGTGCCAGCAGCGTAGAGACAGGGGGACCGAACACTGAAGCTTTCTTT
TRBV6-1,-,TRBJ1-5,CASSEVGGGNQPQHF,TGTGCCAGCAGTGAAGTGGGGGGTGGCAATCAGCCCCAGCATTTT
TRBV10-3,TRBD2,TRBJ2-2,CATRGGRGTTGELFF,TGTGCCACGCGGGGGGGCAGGGGGACCACCGGGGAGCTGTTTTTT
TRBV4-1,TRBD1,TRBJ1-1,CASSQPQTGGPDEAFF,TGCGCCAGCAGCCAACCCCAAACAGGGGGGCCCGATGAAGCTTTCTTT
TRBV30,-,TRBJ1-6,CAWSVAGNSPLHF,TGTGCCTGGAGTGTGGCTGGGAATTCACCCCTCCACTTT
TRBV5-1,-,TRBJ2-3,CASSPNPRESTDTQYF,TGCGCCAGCAGCCCTAATCCGAGGGAGAGCACAGATACGCAGTATTTT
TRBV7-2,-,TRBJ2-7,CASSLQGLEQYF,TGTGCCAGCAGCCTACAGGGTCTCGAGCAGTACTTC
TRBV3-1/TRBV3-2,TRBD2,TRBJ2-3,CASSQDPPAGGTDTQYF,TGTGCCAGCAGCCAAGACCCTCCAGCGGGGGGCACAGATACGCAGTATTTT
TRBV7-9,TRBD1,TRBJ1-3,CASSFGQGASVDTIYF,TGTGCCAGCAGCTTCGGACAGGGGGCGTCGGTAGACACCATATATTTT
TRBV28,TRBD1,TRBJ1-4,CASSFHGRGLGTNEKLFF,TGTGCCAGCAGTTTTCACGGCAGGGGGCTTGGTACTAATGAAAAACTGTTTTTT
TRBV29-1,TRBD1,TRBJ2-7,CSVTGTGSYEQYF,TGCAGCGTGACCGGGACAGGTAGCTACGAGCAGTACTTC
TRBV6-5,-,TRBJ1-2,CASSYSANYGYTF,TGTGCCAGCAGTTACTCCGCTAACTATGGCTACACCTTC
TRBV7-2,TRBD1,TRBJ1-4,CASSLGGQGSNEKLFF,TGTGCCAGCAGCTTAGGAGGACAGGGGTCCAATGAAAAACTGTTTTTT
TRBV6-1,TRBD1,TRBJ1-1,CASSETGEGTEAFF,TGTGCCAGCAGTGAGACAGGGGAAGGGACTGAAGCTTTCTTT
TRBV11-2,-,TRBJ2-4,CASSMSGAKNIQYF,TGTGCCAGCAGCATGTCAGGGGCCAAAAACATTCAGTACTTC
TRBV28,TRBD1,TRBJ2-1,CASRPGQEYNEQFF,TGTGCCAGCAGGCCGGGACAGGAGTACAATGAGCAGTTCTTC
TRBV21-1,-,TRBJ1-4,CASSKVSRGDPFATNEKLFF,TGTGCCAGCAGCAAAGTGAGCAGAGGGGATCCCTTCGCAACTAATGAAAAACTGTTTTTT
TRBV2,TRBD1,TRBJ1-2,CASRKAGGLTNYGYTF,TGTGCCAGCAGGAAAGCAGGGGGACTCACTAACTATGGCTACACCTTC
TRBV7-2,TRBD1,TRBJ1-3,CASSLFGQTGTLSGNTIYF,TGTGCCAGCAGCTTATTTGGCCAGACAGGGACCCTTTCCGGAAACACCATATATTTT
TRBV24-1,-,TRBJ1-5,CATSDSGSNQPQHF,TGTGCCACCAGTGATTCAGGTAGCAATCAGCCCCAGCATTTT
TRBV30,TRBD1,TRBJ1-2,CAWRPTGSGGYTF,TGTGCCTGGAGACCGACAGGGTCAGGTGGCTACACCTTC
TRBV28,-,TRBJ1-6,CASSLGAGQSRPAYSPLHF,TGTGCCAGCAGTTTGGGGGCCGGACAGAGCAGGCCAGCGTACTCACCCCTCCACTTT
TRBV19,-,TRBJ2-6,CASSIPQGRVLTF,TGTGCCAGTAGTATTCCCCAGGGCAGGGTCCTGACTTTC
TRBV27,-,TRBJ1-6,CASSSPGFRSLHF,TGTGCCAGCAGTTCGCCAGGGTTCAGGTCCCTCCACTTT
TRBV19,TRBD2,TRBJ2-1,CASSSIAGGNNEQFF,TGTGCCAGTAGCTCTATAGCGGGGGGAAACAATGAGCAGTTCTTC
TRBV5-1,-,TRBJ2-7,CASRSGYEQYF,TGCGCCAGCCGTAGCGGCTACGAGCAGTACTTC
TRBV6-5,-,TRBJ1-1,CASRLEPIGSEAFF,TGTGCCAGCAGGCTGGAGCCTATAGGGTCTGAAGCTTTCTTT
TRBV3-1/TRBV3-2,-,TRBJ1-3,CASSANRQGGNTIYF,TGTGCCAGCAGCGCTAATCGTCAGGGGGGAAACACCATATATTTT
TRBV19,-,TRBJ1-2,CASSIGRTNYGYTF,TGTGCCAGTAGTATCGGCCGAACTAACTATGGCTACACCTTC
TRBV7-2,-,TRBJ2-4,CASSWGGQGAKNIQYF,TGTGCCAGCAGCTGGGGTGGCCAGGGGGCCAAAAACATTCAGTACTTC
TRBV2,-,TRBJ2-2,CASIAWGNTGELFF,TGTGCCAGCATTGCCTGGGGTAACACCGGGGAGCTGTTTTTT
TRBV7-9,TRBD1,TRBJ2-1,CASGLRGPNEQFF,TGTGCCAGCGGGCTCAGGGGGCCGAATGAGCAGTTCTTC
TRBV6-5,TRBD1,TRBJ1-2,CASSKTTGGYYGYTF,TGTGCCAGCAGTAAAACTACAGGGGGCTACTATGGCTACACCTTC
TRBV29-1,TRBD1,TRBJ1-1,CSVGSGQMNTEAFF,TGCAGCGTCGGGTCGGGACAGATGAACACTGAAGCTTTCTTT
TRBV11-2,-,TRBJ1-1,CASSLWVEDTEAFF,TGTGCCAGCAGCTTATGGGTTGAGGACACTGAAGCTTTCTTT
TRBV7-2,TRBD1,TRBJ2-7,CASSLGTGLYEQYF,TGTGCCAGCAGCTTAGGGACAGGTCTCTACGAGCAGTACTTC
TRBV5-4,TRBD1,TRBJ1-2,CASSIAGQGGYGYTF,TGTGCCAGCAGCATTGCGGGACAGGGGGGCTATGGCTACACCTTC
TRBV5-1,-,TRBJ1-1,CASSSNTNTEAFF,TGCGCCAGCAGCTCAAACACCAACACTGAAGCTTTCTTT
TRBV7-3,-,TRBJ1-1,CASSQTGTTEAFF,TGTGCCAGCAGCCAAACAGGGACCACTGAAGCTTTCTTT
TRBV27,-,TRBJ2-5,CASSLSVELIQETQYF,TGTGCCAGCAGTTTATCGGTTGAGTTGATCCAAGAGACCCAGTACTTC
TRBV5-1,-,TRBJ1-1,CASSFTTGRLEAFF,TGCGCCAGCAGCTTTACAACAGGGCGCCTTGAAGCTTTCTTT
TRBV7-2,TRBD1,TRBJ1-1,CASSNTGTGGTEAFF,TGTGCCAGCAGCAACACCGGGACAGGGGGCACTGAAGCTTTCTTT
TRBV6-1,-,TRBJ1-5,CASSEGSGNQPQHF,TGTGCCAGCAGTGAGGGTAGCGGCAATCAGCCCCAGCATTTT
TRBV12-3/TRBV12-4,-,TRBJ1-4,CASSTGSKEKLFF,TGTGCCAGCAGTACAGGTAGCAAGGAAAAACTGTTTTTT
TRBV24-1,-,TRBJ2-2,CATSDTGTSGELFF,TGTGCCACCAGTGATACCGGGACGTCAGGGGAGCTGTTTTTT
TRBV4-1,-,TRBJ2-2,CASSQGVWTGELFF,TGCGCCAGCAGCCAGGGAGTATGGACCGGGGAGCTGTTTTTT
TRBV18,TRBD1,TRBJ2-1,CASSLRQGAGEQFF,TGTGCCAGCTCACTACGACAGGGGGCAGGTGAGCAGTTCTTC
TRBV7-6,-,TRBJ1-3,CASSLSARYTIYF,TGTGCCAGCAGCCTAAGCGCCCGATACACCATATATTTT
TRBV4-1,TRBD1,TRBJ1-2,CASSQERGPLYGYTF,TGCGCCAGCAGCCAAGAAAGGGGGCCCCTCTATGGCTACACCTTC